These T cell receptor beta chains were read from a single sample in a study of blood T cell repertoires in COVID-19. Profiled with immunoSEQ multiplex PCR; TCRdb holds only in-frame clones, not every one. The sample records some 170,000 clones, roughly nine tenths being singletons. Source material: peripheral blood. These receptors were collected from a man aged 55 to 70 with active or convalescent COVID-19. Each CDR3 is given with its conserved first and last residue. Fields, in order: D gene, V gene, J gene, clone size, CDR3 DNA, CDR3 protein. A D gene is named only where the DNA matches it firmly. Clone size is not always given. Where it is, it says once, few, many or a class for expanded clones.

>TRBD1|TRBV9|TRBJ1-2|NA
TGTGCCAGCAGCGACACAGGGGCGCCTAACTATGGCTACACCTTC
CASSDTGAPNYGYTF
>TRBD1|TRBV18|TRBJ1-4|NA
TGTGCCAGCTCAGACTCAGCCGGGACAGGCCGAGAAAAACTGTTTTTT
CASSDSAGTGREKLFF
>TRBD2|TRBV3-1/TRBV3-2|TRBJ2-7|NA
TGTGCCAGCAGCCAAGCCCAGCGGGGGGCCTACGAGCAGTACTTC
CASSQAQRGAYEQYF
>TRBD2|TRBV24-1|TRBJ2-1|NA
TGTGCCACCAGTGATTCCCCTACTAGCGGGGGGTCCAATGAGCAGTTCTTC
CATSDSPTSGGSNEQFF
>NA|TRBV21-1|TRBJ1-2|NA
TGTGCCCGGGACTGCTATGGCTACACCTTC
CARDCYGYTF
>TRBD1|TRBV7-9|TRBJ1-1|NA
TGTGCCAGCAGCTTAGAGGGAAGGGGGCAGGGCACTGAAGCTTTCTTT
CASSLEGRGQGTEAFF
>TRBD1|TRBV12-3/TRBV12-4|TRBJ1-2|NA
TGTGCCAGCACCCGACAGGGTGGATCTGGCTACACCTTC
CASTRQGGSGYTF
>NA|TRBV7-2|TRBJ1-2|NA
TGTGCCAGCAGCTTAGCTTCCAGACACGCTCGCTATGGCTACACCTTC
CASSLASRHARYGYTF
>NA|TRBV19|TRBJ2-3|NA
TGTGCCAGTAGTACCCTAGCAGTGGGAAGCACAGATACGCAGTATTTT
CASSTLAVGSTDTQYF
>TRBD2|TRBV27|TRBJ2-7|NA
TGTGCCAGCAGAGGAGGGACTAGCGGGAGTTACGAGCAGTACTTC
CASRGGTSGSYEQYF
>TRBD1|TRBV7-2|TRBJ1-3|NA
TGTGCCAGCAGCTTCGGGACAGGGTCAGGAAACACCATATATTTT
CASSFGTGSGNTIYF
>NA|TRBV5-1|TRBJ2-5|NA
TGCGCCACAGCAGTTCCCGGGATCCAAGAGACCCAGTACTTC
CATAVPGIQETQYF
>TRBD1|TRBV24-1|TRBJ1-2|NA
TGTGCCACCAGTGACACGACAGGGGAGTGGGATGGCTACACCTTC
CATSDTTGEWDGYTF
>TRBD1|TRBV7-2|TRBJ2-7|NA
TGTGCCAGCAGCTTAGCGGGGGACAGGGAAAAATACGAGCAGTACTTC
CASSLAGDREKYEQYF
>TRBD1|TRBV2|TRBJ1-2|NA
TGTGCCAGCAGCGCACAGGGGATAGGCACCTTC
CASSAQGIGTF
>NA|TRBV7-9|TRBJ1-2|NA
TGTGCCAGCAGCTTCGACACAATTATCTATGGCTACACCTTC
CASSFDTIIYGYTF
>NA|TRBV3-1/TRBV3-2|TRBJ2-2|NA
TGTGCCAGCAGCCAAGCGGGACAAATGAACACCGGGGAGCTGTTTTTT
CASSQAGQMNTGELFF
>NA|TRBV18|TRBJ1-1|NA
TGTGCCAGCTCACCAAATAGAATCGGGATTGGGGTGAACACTGAAGCTTTCTTT
CASSPNRIGIGVNTEAFF
>TRBD2|TRBV3-1/TRBV3-2|TRBJ2-2|NA
TGTGCCAGCAGCCAAGGACTAGCGGGAGGGACGAACACCGGGGAGCTGTTTTTT
CASSQGLAGGTNTGELFF
>TRBD2|TRBV7-2|TRBJ2-1|NA
TGTGCCAGCAGCTTAGCGTGGATAGCGGGGGGCAATGAGCAGTTCTTC
CASSLAWIAGGNEQFF
>TRBD1|TRBV12-3/TRBV12-4|TRBJ1-2|NA
TGTGCCAGCACGACAGGGGCCGCTGGCTACACCTTC
CASTTGAAGYTF
>NA|TRBV19|TRBJ1-4|few
TGTGCCAGCGGGAGGGGTTCGGCTAATGAAAAACTGTTTTTT
CASGRGSANEKLFF
>NA|TRBV10-1|TRBJ1-1|NA
TGCGCCAGCAGTGCATTAGAGAACACTGAAGCTTTCTTT
CASSALENTEAFF
>TRBD1|TRBV19|TRBJ2-7|NA
TGTGCCAGTAAAGGACAGGAGGCGGACGAGCAGTACTTC
CASKGQEADEQYF
>TRBD1|TRBV2|TRBJ1-4|NA
TGTGCCAGCAGCGACAGGGATGAAAAACTGTTTTTT
CASSDRDEKLFF
>NA|TRBV10-1|TRBJ1-2|once
TGCGCCAGCAGTGATGACACCGTTGGGAACTATGGCTACACCTTC
CASSDDTVGNYGYTF
>NA|TRBV7-9|TRBJ2-5|NA
TGTGCCAGCAGCTTAATAGGAGGAGAGACCCAGTACTTC
CASSLIGGETQYF
>TRBD1|TRBV19|TRBJ1-2|NA
TGTGCCAGTACTCCCGGGGGCAGGGGGCTTGGCTACACCTTC
CASTPGGRGLGYTF
>TRBD1|TRBV28|TRBJ1-2|many
TGTGCCAGCACCGTAGGGACAGGCGCAACCCGAACCTATGGCTACACCTTC
CASTVGTGATRTYGYTF
>NA|TRBV6-5|TRBJ2-2|NA
TGTGCCACCGACGCGGGCGGGAACACCGGGGAGCTGTTTTTT
CATDAGGNTGELFF
>TRBD1|TRBV6-5|TRBJ2-7|NA
TGTGCCAGCAGTTTCGACAGGGGGCCCTACGAGCAGTACTTC
CASSFDRGPYEQYF
>NA|TRBV5-4|TRBJ1-2|NA
TGTGCCAGCAGCTTGGGAGCTGTTAACTATGGCTACACCTTC
CASSLGAVNYGYTF
>NA|TRBV7-2|TRBJ2-7|once
TGTGCCAGCAGCTTATTTGGCCAACAGTTTTCCTACGAGCAGTACTTC
CASSLFGQQFSYEQYF
>NA|TRBV9|TRBJ2-7|many
TGTGCCAGCAGTGAAACAGGGCACGAGCAGTACTTC
CASSETGHEQYF
>TRBD1|TRBV11-3|TRBJ1-5|few
TGTGCCAGCAGCTTAGTCCCGGACAGGGATAGCAATCAGCCCCAGCATTTT
CASSLVPDRDSNQPQHF
>NA|TRBV3-1/TRBV3-2|TRBJ2-7|NA
TGTGCCAGCAGCCAAGAGGGGGGTTCCTACTTCGAGCAGTACTTC
CASSQEGGSYFEQYF
>NA|TRBV21-1|TRBJ2-1|NA
TGTGCCAGCAGCAAACAGCGGGTCGGACCTCAGCGGTTCTTC
CASSKQRVGPQRFF
>TRBD1|TRBV6-4|TRBJ1-6|NA
TGTGCCAGCAGTGAACCCCCTTACGGGACAGGTAATTATAATTCACCCCTCCACTTT
CASSEPPYGTGNYNSPLHF
>TRBD2|TRBV3-1/TRBV3-2|TRBJ2-7|NA
TGTGCCAGCAGCCCCCACGGGGAGGGGACCAAATCGTACGAGCAGTACTTC
CASSPHGEGTKSYEQYF
>NA|TRBV19|TRBJ1-2|NA
TGTGCCAGTAGTATAGCCCCAGGGATTGGCGACGGCTACACCTTC
CASSIAPGIGDGYTF
>NA|TRBV7-9|TRBJ1-3|NA
TGTGCCAGCAGCTCCGCCGGGACAGGAAACACCATATATTTT
CASSSAGTGNTIYF
>NA|TRBV5-4|TRBJ2-7|NA
TGTGCCAGCAACCAACAGGGTTACAACGAGCAGTACTTC
CASNQQGYNEQYF
>NA|TRBV7-2|TRBJ2-3|NA
TGTGCCAGCAGCTACCTGATGGGGAGTGATACGCAGTATTTT
CASSYLMGSDTQYF
>NA|TRBV10-1|TRBJ2-3|once
TGCGCCAGCAGTGAGTCGAGACAGGGAGGAGATACGCAGTATTTT
CASSESRQGGDTQYF